These 5 T cell receptor beta chains share one sample of origin, sequenced in a study of CD8+CD57+ T cells in acquired aplastic anemia. TCR beta VDJ and CDR3 were profiled, and genomic DNA was the template. TCRdb processed the reads anew with MiXCR; each CDR3 protein has one entry. The table records 250,000 to 300,000 distinct CDR3 sequences, 56% of them present only once. The source material was sorted CD4+, CD8+, or CD8+CD57+ T cells (not recorded which) from PBMCs. These receptors originate from a human donor with severe aplastic anemia or a healthy control (not recorded which).

The chain carries TRBV10-3 and TRBJ2-7; 8 positions agree with TRBD1. The CDR3 is 17 residues long. The trim removed 6 bases at V and 4 bases at J, leaving 17 bases unmatched. The V gene's germline CDR1 is ENHRY and CDR2 SYGVKD. The CDR3 sequence: CAISQWGKDRELYEQYF. CDR3 DNA sequence: TGTGCCATCAGCCAGTGGGGGAAGGACAGGGAGCTATACGAGCAGTACTTC.

This chain joins TRBV7-3 and TRBJ1-1; tentatively, D is TRBD1 (5 bases). The V gene lost 3 bases and the J gene lost 4 bases, with 9 bases spanning the gap. Looked up from germline, CDR1 is SGHTA and CDR2 is FQGTGA. The CDR3 is made up of 13 amino acids. For the CDR3, the DNA is TGTGCCAGCAGCTTCGGCAGGGCCACTGAAGCTTTCTTT. Translating gives CASSFGRATEAFF. Supplemented by reference TRBV7-3 and TRBJ1-1, the full variable domain reads GAGVSQTPSNKVTEKGKYVELRCDPISGHTALYWYRQSLGQGPEFLIYFQGTGAADDSGLPNDRFFAVRPEGSVSTLKIQRTERGDSAVYLCASSFGRATEAFFGQGTRLTVV.

The J gene is TRBJ1-1, the V gene TRBV7-6, with D possibly being TRBD1 (6 bases). The CDR3 length is 15 residues. V shed 4 bases and J shed 4 bases, with 16 bases lying between them. The germline gives CDR1 SGHVS, CDR2 FNYEAQ. CDR3 region: CASSSGVPASTEAFF. In nucleotides, the CDR3 is TGTGCCAGCAGCTCAGGGGTGCCAGCCAGCACTGAAGCTTTCTTT.

The chain joins TRBV5-1 to TRBJ2-3; D is possibly TRBD2 (6 bases). V was pared by 4 bases and J by 6 bases, with 18 bases between. The CDR3 totals 15 residues. Germline-derived CDR1 and CDR2 are SGHRS and YFSETQ. CDR3 in amino acids: CASSPKRGLADTQYF. In nucleotides, the CDR3 is TGCGCCAGCAGCCCAAAACGAGGGCTAGCGGATACGCAGTATTTT.

The CDR3 DNA is TGTGCCAGCGGGCGGGTAGAATTCTCCGAGCAGTACTTC. Translating gives CASGRVEFSEQYF. V usage is TRBV5-5 and J usage is TRBJ2-7; tentative D call: TRBD2 (5 bases). V was trimmed by 7 bases and J by 6 bases, leaving 17 bases between them. Looked up from germline, CDR1 is SGHKS and CDR2 is YYEKEE (reference sequence). CDR3 size: 13 residues.